Listed here is a single T cell receptor (beta chain). The data originate from a study of Ad26.COV2.S vaccination and SARS-CoV-2 variants. Study-level background: COV1001, an Ad26.COV2.S trial, supplied this vaccine-arm donor. Intramuscularly, Ad26.COV2.S was given either once or twice, 56 days apart.

Method: immunoSEQ multiplex PCR; TCRdb's copy keeps in-frame clones and lacks some. The sample lists about 280,000 clones, around 87% seen once, with under 4% in the top ten. As to treatment: approximately 18 received Ad26.COV2.S at low or high dose, single or two shots; 5 received placebo; per-sample allocation not given. After the first vaccine or placebo injection, samples were drawn on day 63. Trimming removed 2 bases from V and 2 bases from J, with 12 bases in between. CDR3 length: 15 residues. The germline V gene has CDR1 ENHRY and CDR2 SYGVKD. This chain joins TRBV10-3 and TRBJ1-2; possibly TRBD1 for D (5 bases). This TCR derives from a person aged 18-60 years who received the Ad26.COV2.S COVID-19 vaccine or a placebo. The input for sequencing was peripheral blood, taken in a trial of Ad26.COV2.S vaccine versus placebo. The CDR3 DNA reads as TGTGCCATCAGTGAGGCCGGGGGAGGAAACTATGGCTACACCTTC. It is translated as CAISEAGGGNYGYTF.